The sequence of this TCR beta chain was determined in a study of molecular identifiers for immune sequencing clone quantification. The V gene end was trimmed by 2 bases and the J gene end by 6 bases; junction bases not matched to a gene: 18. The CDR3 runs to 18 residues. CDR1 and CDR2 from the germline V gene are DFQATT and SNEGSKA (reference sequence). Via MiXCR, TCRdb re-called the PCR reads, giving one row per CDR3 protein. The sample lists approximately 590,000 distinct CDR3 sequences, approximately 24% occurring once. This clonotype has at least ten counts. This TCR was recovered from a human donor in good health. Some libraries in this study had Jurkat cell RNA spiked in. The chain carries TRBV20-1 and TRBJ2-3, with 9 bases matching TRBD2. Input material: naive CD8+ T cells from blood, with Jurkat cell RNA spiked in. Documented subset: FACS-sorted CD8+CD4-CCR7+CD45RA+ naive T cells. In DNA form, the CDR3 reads TGCAGTGCTAGACCCCAAAGGGGACTAGCTGATTTTCGGGATACGCAGTATTTT. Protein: CSARPQRGLADFRDTQYF.